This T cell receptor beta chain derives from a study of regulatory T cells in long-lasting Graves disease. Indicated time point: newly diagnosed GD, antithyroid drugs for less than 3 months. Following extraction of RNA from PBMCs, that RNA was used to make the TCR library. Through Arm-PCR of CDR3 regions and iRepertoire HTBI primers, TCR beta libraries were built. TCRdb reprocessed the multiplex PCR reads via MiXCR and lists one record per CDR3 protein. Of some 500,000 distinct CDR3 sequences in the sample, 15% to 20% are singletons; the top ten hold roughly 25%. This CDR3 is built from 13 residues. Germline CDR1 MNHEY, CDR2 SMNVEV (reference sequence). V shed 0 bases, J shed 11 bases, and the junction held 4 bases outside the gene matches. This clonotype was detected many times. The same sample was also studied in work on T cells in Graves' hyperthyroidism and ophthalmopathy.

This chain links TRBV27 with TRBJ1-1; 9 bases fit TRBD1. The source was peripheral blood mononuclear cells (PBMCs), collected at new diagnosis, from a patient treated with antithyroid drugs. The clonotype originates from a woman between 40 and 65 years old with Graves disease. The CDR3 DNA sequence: TGTGCCAGCAGTTTATCGGGGACAGGGTTGGCTTTCTTT. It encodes CASSLSGTGLAFF.